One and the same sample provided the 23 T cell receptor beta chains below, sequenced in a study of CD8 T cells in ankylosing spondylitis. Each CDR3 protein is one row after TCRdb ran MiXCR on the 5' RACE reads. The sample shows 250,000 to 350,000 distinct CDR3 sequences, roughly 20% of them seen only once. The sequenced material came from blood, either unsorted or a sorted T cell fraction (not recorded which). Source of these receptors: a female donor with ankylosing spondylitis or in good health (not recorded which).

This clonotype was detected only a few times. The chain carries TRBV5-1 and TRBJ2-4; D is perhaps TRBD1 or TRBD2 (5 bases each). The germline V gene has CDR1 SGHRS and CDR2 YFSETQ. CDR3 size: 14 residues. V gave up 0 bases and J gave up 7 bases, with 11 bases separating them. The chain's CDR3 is CASSLDRWGNIQYF. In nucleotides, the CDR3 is TGCGCCAGCAGCTTGGATAGGTGGGGGAACATTCAGTACTTC.

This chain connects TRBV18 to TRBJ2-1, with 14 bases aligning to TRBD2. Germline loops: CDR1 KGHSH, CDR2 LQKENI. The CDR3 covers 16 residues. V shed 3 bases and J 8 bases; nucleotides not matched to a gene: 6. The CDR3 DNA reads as TGTGCCAGCTCACCGAACGGACTAGCGGGAGGTCATGAGCAGTTCTTC. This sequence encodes CASSPNGLAGGHEQFF.

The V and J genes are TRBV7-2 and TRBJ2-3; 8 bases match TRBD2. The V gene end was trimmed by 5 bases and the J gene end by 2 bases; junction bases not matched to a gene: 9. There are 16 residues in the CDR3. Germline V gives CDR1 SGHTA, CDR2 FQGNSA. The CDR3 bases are TGTGCCAGCAGCAAGGGGGGCGGGAGGATCACAGATACGCAGTATTTT. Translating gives CASSKGGGRITDTQYF.

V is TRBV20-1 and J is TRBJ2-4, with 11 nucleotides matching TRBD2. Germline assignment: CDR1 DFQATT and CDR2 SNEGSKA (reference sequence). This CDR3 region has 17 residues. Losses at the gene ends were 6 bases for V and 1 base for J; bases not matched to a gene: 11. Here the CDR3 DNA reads TGCAGTGCCCCGTTATATAGCGGGAGGGGTGCCAAAAACATTCAGTACTTC. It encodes CSAPLYSGRGAKNIQYF.

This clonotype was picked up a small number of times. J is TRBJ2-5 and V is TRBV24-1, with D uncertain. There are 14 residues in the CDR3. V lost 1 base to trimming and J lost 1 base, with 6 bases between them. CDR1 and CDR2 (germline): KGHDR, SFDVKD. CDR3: CATSDFRAQETQYF. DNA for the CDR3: TGTGCCACCAGTGATTTTAGAGCCCAAGAGACCCAGTACTTC.

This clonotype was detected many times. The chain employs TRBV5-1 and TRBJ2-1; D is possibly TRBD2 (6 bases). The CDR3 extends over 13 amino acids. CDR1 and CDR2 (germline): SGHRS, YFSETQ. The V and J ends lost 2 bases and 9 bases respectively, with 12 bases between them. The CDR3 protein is CASSLAGRSEQFF. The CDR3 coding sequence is TGCGCCAGCAGCTTAGCAGGGAGGAGTGAGCAGTTCTTC.

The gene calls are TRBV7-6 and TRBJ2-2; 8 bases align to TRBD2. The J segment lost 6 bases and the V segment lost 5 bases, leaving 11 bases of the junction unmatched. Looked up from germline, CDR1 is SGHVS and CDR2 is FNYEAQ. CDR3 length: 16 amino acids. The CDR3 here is CASSQDGVAGPGELFF. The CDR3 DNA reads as TGTGCCAGCAGCCAGGACGGGGTAGCGGGACCCGGGGAGCTGTTTTTT.

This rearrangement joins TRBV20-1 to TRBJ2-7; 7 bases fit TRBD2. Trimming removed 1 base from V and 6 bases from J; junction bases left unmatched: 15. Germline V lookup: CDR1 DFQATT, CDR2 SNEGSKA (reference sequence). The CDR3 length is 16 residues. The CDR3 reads CSARVQAGEFLGEQYF. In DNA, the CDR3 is TGCAGTGCTAGAGTACAGGCGGGAGAGTTCCTAGGCGAGCAGTACTTC.

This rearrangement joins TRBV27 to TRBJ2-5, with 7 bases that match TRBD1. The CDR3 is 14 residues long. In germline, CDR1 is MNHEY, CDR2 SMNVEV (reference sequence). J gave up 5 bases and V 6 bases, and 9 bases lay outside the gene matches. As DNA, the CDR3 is TGTGCCAGCAGGGGACAGAGAAACGGGGAGACCCAGTACTTC. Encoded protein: CASRGQRNGETQYF.

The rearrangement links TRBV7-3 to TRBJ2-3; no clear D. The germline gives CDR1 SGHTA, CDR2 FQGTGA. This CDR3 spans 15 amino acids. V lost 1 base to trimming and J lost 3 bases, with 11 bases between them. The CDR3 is CASSLKSVGTDTQYF. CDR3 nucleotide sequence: TGTGCCAGCAGCTTAAAGTCGGTTGGGACAGATACGCAGTATTTT.

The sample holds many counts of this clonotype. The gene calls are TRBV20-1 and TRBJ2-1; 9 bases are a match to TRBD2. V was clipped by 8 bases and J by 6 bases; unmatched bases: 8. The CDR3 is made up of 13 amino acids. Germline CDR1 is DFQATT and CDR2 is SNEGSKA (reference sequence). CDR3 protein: CSFSGRAGNEQFF. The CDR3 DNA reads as TGCAGTTTTAGCGGGAGAGCGGGCAATGAGCAGTTCTTC.

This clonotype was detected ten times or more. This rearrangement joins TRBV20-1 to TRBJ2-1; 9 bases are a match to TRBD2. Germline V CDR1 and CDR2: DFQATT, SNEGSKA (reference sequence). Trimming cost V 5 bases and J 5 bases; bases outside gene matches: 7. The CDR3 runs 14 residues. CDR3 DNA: TGCAGTGCTGTAAGCGGGAGGACTAACAATGAGCAGTTCTTC. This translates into CSAVSGRTNNEQFF.

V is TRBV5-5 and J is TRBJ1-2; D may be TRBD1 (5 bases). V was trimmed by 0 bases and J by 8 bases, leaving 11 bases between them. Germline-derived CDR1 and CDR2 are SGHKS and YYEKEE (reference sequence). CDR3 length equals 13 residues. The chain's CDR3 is CASSLDSGGGYTF. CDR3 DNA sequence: TGTGCCAGCAGCTTGGATAGCGGGGGGGGCTACACCTTC.

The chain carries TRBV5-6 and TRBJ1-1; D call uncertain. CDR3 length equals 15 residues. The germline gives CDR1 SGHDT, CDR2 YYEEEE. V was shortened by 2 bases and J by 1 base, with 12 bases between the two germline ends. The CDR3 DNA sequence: TGTGCCAGCAGCTTCACTCAGCGGCGGAACACTGAAGCTTTCTTT. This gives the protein CASSFTQRRNTEAFF.

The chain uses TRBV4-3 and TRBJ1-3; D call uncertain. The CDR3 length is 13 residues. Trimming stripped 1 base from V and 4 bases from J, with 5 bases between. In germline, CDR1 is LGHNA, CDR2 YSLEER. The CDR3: CASSQVVGNTIYF. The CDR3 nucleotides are TGCGCCAGCAGCCAAGTAGTAGGAAACACCATATATTTT.

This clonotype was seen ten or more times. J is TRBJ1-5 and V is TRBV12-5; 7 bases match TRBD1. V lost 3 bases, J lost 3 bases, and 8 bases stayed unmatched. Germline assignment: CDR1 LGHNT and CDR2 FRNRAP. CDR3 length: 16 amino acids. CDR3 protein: CASGFVDRESNQPQHF. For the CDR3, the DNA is TGTGCTAGTGGTTTCGTAGACAGGGAGTCCAATCAGCCCCAGCATTTT.

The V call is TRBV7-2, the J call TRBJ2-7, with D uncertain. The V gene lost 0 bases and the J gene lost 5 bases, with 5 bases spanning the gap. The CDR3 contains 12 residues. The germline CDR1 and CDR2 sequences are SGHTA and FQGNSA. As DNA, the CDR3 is TGTGCCAGCAGCTTAGCGGTTCACGAGCAGTACTTC. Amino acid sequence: CASSLAVHEQYF. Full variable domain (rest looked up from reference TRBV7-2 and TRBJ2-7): GAGVSQSPSNKVTEKGKDVELRCDPISGHTALYWYRQSLGQGLEFLIYFQGNSAPDKSGLPSDRFSAERTGGSVSTLTIQRTQQEDSAVYLCASSLAVHEQYFGPGTRLTVT.

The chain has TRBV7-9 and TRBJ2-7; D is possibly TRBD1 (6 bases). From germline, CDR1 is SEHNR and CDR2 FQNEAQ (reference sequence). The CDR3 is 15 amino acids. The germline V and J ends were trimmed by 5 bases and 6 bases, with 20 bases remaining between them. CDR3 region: CASSPPGAPGREQYF. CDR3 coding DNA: TGTGCCAGCAGCCCTCCAGGGGCGCCGGGGCGCGAGCAGTACTTC.

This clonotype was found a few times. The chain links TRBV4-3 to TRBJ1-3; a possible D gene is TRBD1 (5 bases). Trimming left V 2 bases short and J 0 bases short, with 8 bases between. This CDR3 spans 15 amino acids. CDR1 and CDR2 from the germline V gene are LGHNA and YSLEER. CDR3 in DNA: TGCGCCAGCAGCCAACACGACAGCTCTGGAAACACCATATATTTT. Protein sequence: CASSQHDSSGNTIYF.

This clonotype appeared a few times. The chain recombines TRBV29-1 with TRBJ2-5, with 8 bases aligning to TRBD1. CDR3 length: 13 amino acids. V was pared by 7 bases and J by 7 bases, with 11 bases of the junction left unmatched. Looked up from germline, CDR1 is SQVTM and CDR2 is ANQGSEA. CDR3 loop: CSADRGRTGTQYF. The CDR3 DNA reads TGCAGCGCAGACAGGGGACGGACGGGGACCCAGTACTTC.

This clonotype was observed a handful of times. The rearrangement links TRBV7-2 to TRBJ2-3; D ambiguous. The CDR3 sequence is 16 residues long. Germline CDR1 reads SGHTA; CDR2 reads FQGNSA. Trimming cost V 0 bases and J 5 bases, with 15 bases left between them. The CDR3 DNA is TGTGCCAGCAGCTTAGCGATAACAGTCCGTGGAGATACGCAGTATTTT. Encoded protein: CASSLAITVRGDTQYF.

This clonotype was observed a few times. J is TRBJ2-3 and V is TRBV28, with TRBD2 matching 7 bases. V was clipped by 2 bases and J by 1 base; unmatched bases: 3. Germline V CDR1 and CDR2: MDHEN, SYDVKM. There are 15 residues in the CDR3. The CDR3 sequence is CASSLAGVRTDTQYF. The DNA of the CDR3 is TGTGCCAGCAGTTTAGCGGGAGTCCGCACAGATACGCAGTATTTT. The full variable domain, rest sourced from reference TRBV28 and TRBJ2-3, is DVKVTQSSRYLVKRTGEKVFLECVQDMDHENMFWYRQDPGLGLRLIYFSYDVKMKEKGDIPEGYSVSREKKERFSLILESASTNQTSMYLCASSLAGVRTDTQYFGPGTRLTVL.

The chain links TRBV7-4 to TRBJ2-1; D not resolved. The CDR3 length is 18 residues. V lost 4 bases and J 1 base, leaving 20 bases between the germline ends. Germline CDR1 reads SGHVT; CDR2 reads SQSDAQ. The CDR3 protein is CASSWQSCGTLSYNEQFF. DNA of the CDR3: TGTGCCAGCAGCTGGCAATCGTGCGGCACTCTTTCCTACAATGAGCAGTTCTTC.